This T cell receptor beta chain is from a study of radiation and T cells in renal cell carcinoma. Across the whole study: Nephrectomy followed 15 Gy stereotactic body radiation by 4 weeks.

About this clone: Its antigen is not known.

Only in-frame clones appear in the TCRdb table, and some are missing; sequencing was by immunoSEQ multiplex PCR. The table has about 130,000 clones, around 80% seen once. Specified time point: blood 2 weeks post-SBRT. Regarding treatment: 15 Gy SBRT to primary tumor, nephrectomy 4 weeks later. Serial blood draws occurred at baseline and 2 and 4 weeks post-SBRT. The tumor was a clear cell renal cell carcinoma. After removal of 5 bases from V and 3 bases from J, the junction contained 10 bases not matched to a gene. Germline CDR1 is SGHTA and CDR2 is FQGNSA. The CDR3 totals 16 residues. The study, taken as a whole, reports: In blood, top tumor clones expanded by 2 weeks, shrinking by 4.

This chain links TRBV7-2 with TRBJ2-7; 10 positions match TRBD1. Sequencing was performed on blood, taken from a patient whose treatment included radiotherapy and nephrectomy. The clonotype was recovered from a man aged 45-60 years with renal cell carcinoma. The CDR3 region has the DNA TGTGCCAGCAGCAATAGCCCGGGACAGGGGTACTACGAGCAGTACTTC. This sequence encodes CASSNSPGQGYYEQYF.